This T cell receptor (beta chain) comes out of a study of T cell repertoires in cytomegalovirus infection. Looking at the study overall: Shared public TCR beta signatures pointed to both CMV infection and a matching HLA type. Findings of the study overall: What dominated the ex vivo response were HLA-C-restricted CMV-specific TCR beta clonotypes. Totalled public TCR beta family frequency picked out people who carried CMV plus the relevant HLA.

About this clonotype: Its antigen is undetermined.

TCRdb re-analysed the reads in MiXCR, keeping a single row per CDR3 protein. The sample lists hundreds of thousands of distinct CDR3 sequences; approximately 10% were seen once. V gave up 6 bases and J gave up 3 bases; unmatched junction bases: 3. This CDR3 spans 12 amino acids. Germline V gene sequence: CDR1 SQVTM, CDR2 ANQGSEA. This receptor was obtained from a human donor in good health (CMV status not recorded). Some clones in this sample may be carry-over from other donors' samples. Sequencing was carried out using PBMCs. The V call is TRBV29-1, the J call TRBJ2-3, with TRBD1 matching 7 bases. This chain's CDR3 is CSVKQGTDTQYF. CDR3 bases: TGCAGCGTGAAACAGGGGACAGATACGCAGTATTTT.